Included here is one TCR beta chain sequence, with context. The ends were cut back, 2 bases at V and 1 base at J, with 11 bases in the middle. The length of the CDR3 is 15 residues. Germline V gene sequence: CDR1 MNHEY, CDR2 SMNVEV (reference sequence). This sample was included in a study of blood T cell repertoires in COVID-19. Study context: Samples representing acute and convalescent COVID-19 were sourced from the United States, Italy and Spain. T cells, B-cell-depleted T cells, or PBMCs supplied cDNA or gDNA.

In the study's own analysis: The authors estimated nucleated cell counts from reference gene primer amplification. The assay was immunoSEQ multiplex PCR, and TCRdb's table has in-frame clones only and misses some. V and J calls and clone size follow that table, whereas D and trimming were derived from the DNA. The data show some 15,000 clones, 70% to 90% seen once. This TCR was recovered from a human donor in a cohort sampled during active COVID-19. Material: peripheral blood. The chain uses TRBV27 and TRBJ1-1; D call uncertain. CDR3 coding DNA: TGTGCCAGCAGTTTAACGGGATTCTCGAACACTGAAGCTTTCTTT. It is translated as CASSLTGFSNTEAFF.